Here is one T cell receptor beta chain with its context. This entry is derived from a study of OX40 agonist ivuxolimab in advanced cancers. The V end was cut by 1 base, the J end by 4 bases, with 10 bases between. This CDR3 contains 14 residues. CDR1 and CDR2 from the germline V gene are SGHTA and FQGTGA. Produced via immunoSEQ multiplex PCR; TCRdb's table is partial and in-frame only. The sample holds about 45,000 clones, around 90% seen once. This TCR came from an adult with an advanced solid tumor such as melanoma, head and neck, liver or kidney cancer. The V gene is TRBV7-3, the J gene TRBJ1-1, with D hard to call. Sequenced here: CD4+ or CD8+ T cells sorted from blood, sampled in a trial of the OX40 agonist ivuxolimab. CDR3 coding DNA: TGTGCCAGCAGCTTAAGGGGTGGATCCACTGAAGCTTTCTTT. Its translation: CASSLRGGSTEAFF.